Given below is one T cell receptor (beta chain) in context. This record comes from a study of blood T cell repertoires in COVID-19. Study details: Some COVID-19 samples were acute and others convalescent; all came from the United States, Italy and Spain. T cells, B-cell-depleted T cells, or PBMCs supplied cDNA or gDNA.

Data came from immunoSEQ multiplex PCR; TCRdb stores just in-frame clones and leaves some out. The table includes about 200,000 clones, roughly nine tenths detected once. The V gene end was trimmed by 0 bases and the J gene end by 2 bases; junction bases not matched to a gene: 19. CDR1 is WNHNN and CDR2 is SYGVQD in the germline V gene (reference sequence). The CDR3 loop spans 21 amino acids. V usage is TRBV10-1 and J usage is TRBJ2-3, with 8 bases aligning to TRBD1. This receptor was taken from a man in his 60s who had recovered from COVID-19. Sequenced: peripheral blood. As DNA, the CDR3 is TGCGCCAGCAGTGAGTCGGAGGTCTCAGGGGGCGAGGGCCCCCACACAGATACGCAGTATTTT. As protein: CASSESEVSGGEGPHTDTQYF.